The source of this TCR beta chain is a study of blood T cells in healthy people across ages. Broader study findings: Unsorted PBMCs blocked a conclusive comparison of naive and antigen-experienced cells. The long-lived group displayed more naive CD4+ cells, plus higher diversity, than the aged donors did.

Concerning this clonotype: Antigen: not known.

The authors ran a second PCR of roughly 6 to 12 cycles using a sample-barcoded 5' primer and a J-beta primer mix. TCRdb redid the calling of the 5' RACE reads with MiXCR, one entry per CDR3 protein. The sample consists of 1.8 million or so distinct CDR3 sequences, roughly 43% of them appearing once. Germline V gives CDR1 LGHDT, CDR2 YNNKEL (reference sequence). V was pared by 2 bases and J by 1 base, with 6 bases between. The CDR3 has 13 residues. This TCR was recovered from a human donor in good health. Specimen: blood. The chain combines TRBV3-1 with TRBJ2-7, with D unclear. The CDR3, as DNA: TGTGCCAGCAGCCAAATCCTTTCCTACGAGCAGTACTTC. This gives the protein CASSQILSYEQYF.